The clone carrying this T cell receptor beta chain appeared a few times. Its antigen is not identified. Treatment defined: oral pan-JAK inhibitor, 5-10 mg twice daily. This entry is derived from a study of CD8+ T cells in alopecia areata. Study conclusions and caveats: Normal skin's resident alphabeta T cells are sequenced alongside lesional scalp T cells. On tofacitinib, scalp clonality and expanded CD8+ clones among top 100 fell significantly.

Reverse transcription of extracted RNA yielded cDNA, which provided the sequencing template. Data came from immunoSEQ multiplex PCR; TCRdb stores just in-frame clones and leaves some out. The data contain 40,000 to 50,000 clones, around three fifths of them seen just once; the ten biggest clones take up under 25%. Sample: CD8+ T cells sorted from blood, taken at week 4, from a patient treated with tofacitinib. The sequence derives from a human donor with alopecia areata.

As DNA, the CDR3 is TGTGCCTGGAGTGTACCTGACAATGAGCAGTTCTTC. As protein: CAWSVPDNEQFF. The rearrangement links TRBV30 to TRBJ2-1; D gene uncertain. Germline V gene data show CDR1 as GTSNPN and CDR2 as SVGIG (reference sequence). Trimming stripped 0 bases from V and 5 bases from J, with 5 bases between. The CDR3 consists of 12 residues.